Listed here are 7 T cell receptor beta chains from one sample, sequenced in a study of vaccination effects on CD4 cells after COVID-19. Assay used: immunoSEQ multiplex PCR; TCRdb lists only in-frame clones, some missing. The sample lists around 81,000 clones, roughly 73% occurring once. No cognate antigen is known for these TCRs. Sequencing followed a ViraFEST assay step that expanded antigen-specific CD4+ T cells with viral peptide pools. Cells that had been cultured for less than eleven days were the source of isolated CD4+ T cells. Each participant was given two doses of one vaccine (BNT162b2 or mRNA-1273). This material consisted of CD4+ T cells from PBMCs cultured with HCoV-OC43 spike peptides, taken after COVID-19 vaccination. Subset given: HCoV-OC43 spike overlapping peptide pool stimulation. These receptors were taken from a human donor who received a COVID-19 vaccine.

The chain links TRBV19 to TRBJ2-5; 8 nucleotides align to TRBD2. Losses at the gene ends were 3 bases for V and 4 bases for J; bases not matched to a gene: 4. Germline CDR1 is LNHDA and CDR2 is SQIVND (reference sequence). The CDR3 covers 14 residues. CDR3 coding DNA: TGTGCCAGTAGTATGGGTAGCGGGGTAGAGACCCAGTACTTC. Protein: CASSMGSGVETQYF.

For the CDR3, the DNA is TGTGCCAGCAGGGCTTTGGACAGCAAGTACAATGAGCAGTTCTTC. This encodes CASRALDSKYNEQFF. The chain employs TRBV2 and TRBJ2-1, with a tentative D call TRBD1 (6 bases). V lost 6 bases to trimming and J lost 4 bases, with 16 bases between them. Germline V gene lookup returns CDR1 SNHLY and CDR2 FYNNEI. The CDR3 sequence is 15 residues long.

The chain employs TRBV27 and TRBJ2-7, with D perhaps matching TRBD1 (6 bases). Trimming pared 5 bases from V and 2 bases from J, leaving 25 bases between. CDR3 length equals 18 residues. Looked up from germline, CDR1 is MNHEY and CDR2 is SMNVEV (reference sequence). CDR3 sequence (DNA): TGTGCCAGCAGTCACTACGGGACACCCAGGCCGAGAACCTACGAGCAGTACGTC. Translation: CASSHYGTPRPRTYEQYV.

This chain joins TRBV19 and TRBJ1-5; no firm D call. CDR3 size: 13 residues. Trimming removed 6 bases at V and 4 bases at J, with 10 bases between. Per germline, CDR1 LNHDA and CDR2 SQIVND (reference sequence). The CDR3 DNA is TGTGCCAGTAGGGCGCCGGGGAATCAGCCCCAGCATTTT. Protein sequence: CASRAPGNQPQHF.

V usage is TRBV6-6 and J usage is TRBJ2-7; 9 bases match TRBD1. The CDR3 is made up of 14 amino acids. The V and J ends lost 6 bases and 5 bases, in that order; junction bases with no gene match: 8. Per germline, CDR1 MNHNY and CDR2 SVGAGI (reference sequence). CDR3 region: CASRRTGGLNEQYV. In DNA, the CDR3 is TGTGCCAGCAGAAGAACAGGGGGCCTGAACGAGCAGTACGTC.

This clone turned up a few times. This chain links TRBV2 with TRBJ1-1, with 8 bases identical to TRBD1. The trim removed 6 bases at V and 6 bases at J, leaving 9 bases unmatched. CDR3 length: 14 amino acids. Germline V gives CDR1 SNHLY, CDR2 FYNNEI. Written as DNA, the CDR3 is TGTGCCAGCAGATCAGGGGGCGGATTCCCTGAAGCTTTCTTT. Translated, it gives CASRSGGGFPEAFF.

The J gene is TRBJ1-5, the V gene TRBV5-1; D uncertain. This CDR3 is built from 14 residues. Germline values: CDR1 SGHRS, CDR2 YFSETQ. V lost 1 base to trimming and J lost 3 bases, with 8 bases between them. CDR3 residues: CASSLTGNNQPQHF. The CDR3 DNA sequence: TGCGCCAGCAGCTTGACGGGGAACAATCAGCCCCAGCATTTT.